Listed below are T cell receptor beta chains from one sample, sequenced in a study of T cell responses to AZD1222 COVID-19 vaccine. Data came from immunoSEQ multiplex PCR; TCRdb stores just in-frame clones and leaves some out. There are about 130,000 clones in the sample; 70% to 90% occur only once, and roughly 5.7% lies in the top ten. The starting material was peripheral blood, obtained 28 days after the second AZD1222 dose. All receptors come from an adult who received the AZD1222 COVID-19 vaccine. Each CDR3 is given with its conserved first and last residue. A D gene is named only where the DNA matches it firmly. Size is omitted from some rows. Given values are once, few, many or a class for expanded clones.

clone size,V gene,J gene,CDR3 length,D gene,CDR3 protein,CDR3 DNA
once,TRBV6-2/TRBV6-3,TRBJ2-7,13,-,CASSEPTLVEQYF,TGTGCCAGCAGCGAGCCCACACTAGTGGAGCAGTACTTC
-,TRBV27,TRBJ1-2,15,-,CASSPGVRRFYGYTF,TGTGCCAGCAGTCCGGGGGTACGGAGGTTCTATGGCTACACCTTC
-,TRBV5-1,TRBJ1-5,15,TRBD1,CASSLAGQGDQPQHF,TGCGCCAGCAGCTTGGCGGGACAGGGGGATCAGCCCCAGCATTTT
once,TRBV19,TRBJ1-5,15,TRBD1,CASRKGQGGNQPQHF,TGTGCCAGTAGGAAGGGACAGGGTGGCAATCAGCCCCAGCATTTT
-,TRBV5-1,TRBJ1-1,14,-,CASSLATMNTEAFF,TGCGCCAGCAGCTTGGCCACCATGAACACTGAAGCTTTCTTT
once,TRBV18,TRBJ1-4,14,TRBD1,CASSPDRGHEKLFF,TGTGCCAGCTCACCGGACAGGGGGCATGAAAAACTGTTTTTT
once,TRBV28,TRBJ1-3,16,TRBD1,CASSPPGQEPGNTIYF,TGTGCCAGCAGTCCCCCGGGACAGGAGCCTGGAAACACCATATATTTT
few,TRBV7-9,TRBJ2-7,15,TRBD2,CASSPPGTGGGEQYF,TGTGCCAGCAGCCCCCCCGGAACGGGAGGTGGCGAGCAGTACTTC
-,TRBV28,TRBJ2-7,15,TRBD2,CASSLAGGILHEQYF,TGTGCCAGCAGCCTAGCGGGAGGAATCCTGCACGAGCAGTACTTC
-,TRBV28,TRBJ2-5,15,-,CASSLFLQYQETQYF,TGTGCCAGCAGTTTATTTTTACAGTACCAAGAGACCCAGTACTTC
-,TRBV19,TRBJ1-6,12,-,CASSLQGPPLHF,TGTGCCAGTAGTCTACAGGGCCCACCCCTCCACTTT
-,TRBV5-6,TRBJ1-2,14,-,CASSLLFGGYGYTF,TGTGCCAGCAGCTTGTTGTTTGGCGGCTATGGCTACACCTTC
-,TRBV24-1,TRBJ2-1,12,TRBD1,CATSARQGKQFF,TGTGCCACCAGTGCCAGACAGGGGAAGCAGTTCTTC
-,TRBV10-2,TRBJ1-6,14,-,CASRGQIDNSPLHF,TGCGCCAGTCGAGGACAGATCGATAATTCACCCCTCCACTTT